Sequencing of this T cell receptor (beta chain) was carried out in a study of Ad26.COV2.S vaccination and SARS-CoV-2 variants. Notes on the study in general: Total T cell responses may have been underestimated by the TCR breadth and depth analyses. Reported post-vaccination CD8+ and CD4+ T cell responses to spike showed substantial breadth.

Generated by immunoSEQ multiplex PCR, the TCRdb table keeps only in-frame clones and is missing some. This sample has roughly 380,000 clones, with 92% found just once. The CDR3 is 14 residues long. Germline CDR1 is SGHTA and CDR2 is FQGNSA. With 0 bases removed from V and 0 bases from J, the gap between germline ends came to 5 bases. Note on this clone: Antigen unknown.

This receptor was identified in a human donor who had recovered from COVID-19. The chain uses TRBV7-2 and TRBJ1-1; D is uncertain. The specimen comprised peripheral blood, sampled after recovery from COVID-19. The CDR3 nucleotides are TGTGCCAGCAGCTTAGCTATGTTGAACACTGAAGCTTTCTTT. Translation: CASSLAMLNTEAFF.